This TCR beta chain derives from a study of T cells after yellow fever vaccination. General study findings and limits: Repertoires obtained by FACS sorting could include abundant clonotypes that entered as contaminants from the bulk population. A large majority of primary-vaccination clones showed up again after the booster (around 96% CD4, roughly 88% CD8).

From the 5' RACE reads, TCRdb called clonotypes with MiXCR, one entry per CDR3 protein. Seen here are some 320,000 distinct CDR3 sequences, 8.7% observed once, and the top ten hold 18%. To note about this clonotype: What it binds is unknown.

The sequenced sample was PBMCs, obtained on the day of the first yellow fever vaccination. This TCR was sampled from a man younger than 35 who received the YFV17D yellow fever vaccine.

The CDR3 here is CASSPMGLASTDTQYF. In DNA, the CDR3 is TGTGCCAGCAGCCCGATGGGGCTAGCTAGCACAGATACGCAGTATTTT. The chain is built from TRBV13 and TRBJ2-3; either TRBD1 or TRBD2 may fit D (5 bases each). Per germline, CDR1 PRHDT and CDR2 FYEKMQ (reference sequence). V lost 5 bases and J 0 bases, leaving 15 bases between the germline ends. The CDR3 covers 16 residues.